This T cell receptor (beta chain) was profiled in a study of blood T cell repertoires in COVID-19. At the level of the study: T cells, B-cell-depleted T cells, or PBMCs supplied cDNA or gDNA.

Participants' reported clinical history set cohort assignment. Recovered participants had two consecutive negative NP/OP PCR tests, healthcare professional clearance, or symptom resolution. Original handling: Estimated nucleated cell counts came from reference gene primer amplification. Clones were sequenced by immunoSEQ multiplex PCR, and TCRdb holds only the in-frame ones, with some missing. That table is the source of V, J and clone size, and D and trimming were worked out from the DNA. Of about 260,000 clones listed, roughly 83% are singletons. Germline V gene sequence: CDR1 SGHRS, CDR2 YFSETQ. The J segment lost 5 bases and the V segment lost 3 bases, leaving 6 bases of the junction unmatched. The CDR3 is made up of 15 amino acids.

This receptor was taken from a woman between 50 and 59 years old who had recovered from COVID-19. The sample taken for sequencing was PBMCs or T cells enriched from blood (not recorded which). The chain recombines TRBV5-1 with TRBJ2-2; 8 bases are shared with TRBD1. In DNA, the CDR3 is TGCGCCAGCAGCTACTATACAGGGGGTACCGGGGAGCTGTTTTTT. This codes for CASSYYTGGTGELFF.